This T cell receptor (beta chain) is drawn from a study of T cell responses to AZD1222 COVID-19 vaccine. Study-wide findings and caveats: The sample set comprised mostly white British donors with more females, and clonal diversity was possibly underestimated. At baseline, seropositivity was found in only five or six AZD1222 recipients. Two AZD1222 doses significantly raised spike-specific TCR breadth and depth over controls.

V gave up 8 bases and J gave up 5 bases, with 4 bases separating them. The length of the CDR3 is 9 residues. Germline V CDR1 and CDR2: GTSNPN, SVGIG (reference sequence). On this clone itself: Its specificity is not known.

Sequencing was performed with immunoSEQ multiplex PCR; in TCRdb, only in-frame clones are kept and a portion is missing. The repertoire holds roughly 80,000 clones, 75% to 95% seen once, with less than 5.5% in the top ten. The V and J genes are TRBV30 and TRBJ2-1, with D unresolved. This clonotype was obtained from an adult in good health. The sample in question was peripheral blood, obtained on day 0 of MenACWY control vaccination. CDR3 coding DNA: TGTGCCGCAGACAATGAGCAGTTCTTC. Translating gives CAADNEQFF.